Shown below are 24 T cell receptor beta chains from a single sample sequenced in a study of cytomegalovirus exposure and HLA in healthy donors. The PCR employed 60 Vbeta primers together with 13 Jbeta primers. Sequenced by immunoSEQ multiplex PCR; TCRdb stores in-frame clones only, minus some. The sample includes about 220,000 clones, over 80% seen only once; the top ten take around 6%. The sample consisted of PBMCs. Receptors were obtained from a man aged 40-49 years in good health and CMV-seropositive.

The chain carries TRBV10-3 and TRBJ2-1; 10 positions match TRBD2. Germline V lookup: CDR1 ENHRY, CDR2 SYGVKD. The length of the CDR3 is 15 residues. V lost 6 bases to trimming and J lost 5 bases; unmatched junction nucleotides: 7. The CDR3 DNA follows: TGTGCCATCAGCCGCGGGACTAGCGATAACAATGAGCAGTTCTTC. Its translation is CAISRGTSDNNEQFF.

CDR3 in DNA: TGTGCCAGCAGACTCCGGGACAGGGGCACAGATACGCAGTATTTT. It codes for CASRLRDRGTDTQYF. This rearrangement joins TRBV6-5 to TRBJ2-3; TRBD1 matches at 9 bases. With 6 bases clipped from V and 1 base from J, the junction kept 5 bases outside the gene matches. CDR3 size: 15 residues. The germline V gene has CDR1 MNHEY and CDR2 SVGAGI.

The chain couples TRBV19 to TRBJ2-6; 7 bases match TRBD1. The CDR3 is 17 amino acids. Germline loops: CDR1 LNHDA, CDR2 SQIVND (reference sequence). The junction had 11 bases not matched to a gene; V was cut back by 7 bases and J by 2 bases. The CDR3 spells CASIQDRVGPGANVLTF. DNA of the CDR3: TGTGCCAGTATACAAGACAGGGTAGGGCCTGGGGCCAACGTCCTGACTTTC.

The J gene is TRBJ2-5, the V gene TRBV13; TRBD2 might be the D (6 bases). Trimming stripped 4 bases from V and 5 bases from J, with 8 bases between. The CDR3 totals 12 residues. Per the germline V gene, CDR1 is PRHDT and CDR2 is FYEKMQ (reference sequence). In nucleotides, the CDR3 is TGTGCCAGCAGCTCAGGGAGGGAGACCCAGTACTTC. Its translation: CASSSGRETQYF.

V gene TRBV29-1 combines with J gene TRBJ2-1; 7 nucleotides agree with TRBD1. Unmatched junction bases numbered 10, after V lost 2 bases and J lost 0 bases. Looked up from germline, CDR1 is SQVTM and CDR2 is ANQGSEA. The CDR3 totals 17 residues. The CDR3 is CSVEIQGSPSSYNEQFF. The CDR3 DNA reads TGCAGCGTTGAAATACAGGGGTCCCCGAGCTCCTACAATGAGCAGTTCTTC.

The chain couples TRBV5-1 to TRBJ2-2, with D perhaps TRBD1 (7 bases). CDR1 and CDR2 (germline): SGHRS, YFSETQ. This CDR3 is 15 amino acids long. Between the trimmed V and J ends, which lost 1 base and 4 bases, there was a span of 11 bases. The CDR3 is CASSLRQGGTGELFF. The CDR3 bases are TGCGCCAGCAGCTTGCGACAGGGAGGCACCGGGGAGCTGTTTTTT.

Only one count was recorded for this clone. The CDR3 coding sequence is TGTGCCAGCAGCCCTAGCGGGAGGGCCCTCAATGAGCAGTTCTTC. It is translated as CASSPSGRALNEQFF. This rearrangement joins TRBV7-3 to TRBJ2-1; TRBD2 matches at 12 bases. The CDR3 is made up of 15 amino acids. V lost 5 bases and J lost 6; bases outside the gene matches: 5. Germline CDR1 and CDR2: SGHTA and FQGTGA. The full variable domain, rest sourced from reference TRBV7-3 and TRBJ2-1, is GAGVSQTPSNKVTEKGKYVELRCDPISGHTALYWYRQSLGQGPEFLIYFQGTGAADDSGLPNDRFFAVRPEGSVSTLKIQRTERGDSAVYLCASSPSGRALNEQFFGPGTRLTVL.

The chain links TRBV6-5 to TRBJ2-3; 11 bases match TRBD2. This CDR3 is built from 14 residues. Germline V lookup: CDR1 MNHEY, CDR2 SVGAGI. The J segment lost 6 bases and the V segment lost 7 bases, leaving 6 bases of the junction unmatched. CDR3 in DNA: TGTGCCAGCAATAGCGGGAGGGCGGTGGATACGCAGTATTTT. It codes for CASNSGRAVDTQYF.

This clone has more than one count but fewer than ten. The V call is TRBV5-1, the J call TRBJ2-3; 9 bases are a match to TRBD2. V lost 1 base, J lost 0 bases, and 0 bases stayed unmatched. The CDR3 covers 15 residues. Germline V gives CDR1 SGHRS, CDR2 YFSETQ. The CDR3 region is CASSLTSGSTDTQYF. CDR3 nucleotides: TGCGCCAGCAGCTTGACTAGCGGGAGCACAGATACGCAGTATTTT.

The CDR3 loop reads CASSPEGGRLEAFF. The CDR3 bases are TGCGCCAGCAGCCCCGAGGGGGGGCGCCTTGAAGCTTTCTTT. The chain employs TRBV5-1 and TRBJ1-1; TRBD1 is a possible D gene (6 bases). This CDR3 has 14 residues. Trimming took 4 bases from V and 7 from J, leaving 17 bases between them. CDR1 SGHRS and CDR2 YFSETQ come from the germline V gene.

This chain uses TRBV5-4 with TRBJ2-7, with D tentatively TRBD1 (5 bases). CDR3 length equals 15 residues. The V end was cut by 0 bases, the J end by 4 bases, with 14 bases between. CDR1 SGHNT and CDR2 YYREEE come from the germline V gene (reference sequence). This CDR3 reads CASSLGGDRLYEQYF. CDR3 nucleotide sequence: TGTGCCAGCAGCTTGGGTGGTGACAGACTTTACGAGCAGTACTTC.

V is TRBV6-5 and J is TRBJ2-5, with TRBD1 matching 8 bases. This CDR3 spans 14 amino acids. Germline-derived CDR1 and CDR2 are MNHEY and SVGAGI. V gave up 8 bases and J gave up 4 bases; unmatched junction bases: 9. This CDR3 reads CASWPSGGPETQYF. In DNA form, the CDR3 reads TGTGCCAGCTGGCCTTCAGGGGGCCCAGAGACCCAGTACTTC.

This chain links TRBV5-4 with TRBJ1-5; TRBD1 agrees at 7 bases. The CDR3 sequence is 16 residues long. Germline assignment: CDR1 SGHNT and CDR2 YYREEE (reference sequence). Trimming removed 3 bases from V and 6 bases from J; junction bases left unmatched: 12. The CDR3 nucleotides are TGTGCCAGCAGCTCATCCCCCGACAGGGTCGGTCAGCCCCAGCATTTT. This gives the protein CASSSSPDRVGQPQHF.

The chain joins TRBV6-5 to TRBJ2-7, with 8 bases identical to TRBD2. Trimming removed 4 bases from V and 2 bases from J; junction bases left unmatched: 1. Germline V gene sequence: CDR1 MNHEY, CDR2 SVGAGI. The CDR3 totals 13 residues. The CDR3 sequence is CASSFGRAYEQYF. The CDR3 DNA reads as TGTGCCAGCAGTTTCGGGAGGGCCTACGAGCAGTACTTC.

The V and J genes are TRBV18 and TRBJ2-3; D remains ambiguous. CDR3 length: 12 amino acids. V lost 5 bases to trimming and J lost 4 bases, with 7 bases between them. The germline V gene has CDR1 KGHSH and CDR2 LQKENI. The CDR3 here is CASSELSDTQYF. For the CDR3, the DNA is TGTGCCAGCTCAGAGTTATCAGATACGCAGTATTTT. Complete variable domain (other parts from reference TRBV18 and TRBJ2-3): NAGVMQNPRHLVRRRGQEARLRCSPMKGHSHVYWYRQLPEEGLKFMVYLQKENIIDESGMPKERFSAEFPKEGPSILRIQQVVRGDSAAYFCASSELSDTQYFGPGTRLTVL.

V usage is TRBV5-1 and J usage is TRBJ2-1; no firm D call. The CDR3 has 13 residues. Looked up from germline, CDR1 is SGHRS and CDR2 is YFSETQ. Trimming shortened V by 4 bases and J by 5 bases, and 10 bases separated the two germline ends. The CDR3: CASSRLGHNEQFF. CDR3 sequence (DNA): TGCGCCAGCAGCCGTCTAGGTCACAATGAGCAGTTCTTC.

This clone was seen only a few times. The genes are TRBV6-5 and TRBJ2-4, with D possibly matching TRBD1 (6 bases). V lost 6 bases and J 3 bases, leaving 9 bases between the germline ends. Germline V gene data show CDR1 as MNHEY and CDR2 as SVGAGI. There are 13 residues in the CDR3. The CDR3 here is CASSTQGKNIQYF. As DNA, the CDR3 is TGTGCCAGCAGCACACAGGGCAAAAACATTCAGTACTTC.

The genes are TRBV7-8 and TRBJ2-2; D is possibly TRBD1 (6 bases). Trimming pared 8 bases from V and 6 bases from J, leaving 22 bases between. This CDR3 is 16 amino acids long. Germline-derived CDR1 and CDR2 are SGHVS and FQNEAQ. In DNA form, the CDR3 reads TGTGCCAGCGGGACACTATCTTCCCTGGGGTCCGGGGAGCTGTTTTTT. It specifies CASGTLSSLGSGELFF.

This clone is a singleton in its sample. The genes are TRBV6-5 and TRBJ2-3; 7 bases match TRBD2. Germline V gives CDR1 MNHEY, CDR2 SVGAGI. The CDR3 length is 14 residues. V shed 6 bases, J shed 2 bases, and the junction held 5 bases outside the gene matches. The CDR3 DNA follows: TGTGCCAGCAGAGACGGGAGGATCACAGATACGCAGTATTTT. Protein sequence: CASRDGRITDTQYF.

This clone was found once. This chain joins TRBV5-1 and TRBJ2-5; D gene ambiguous. Germline CDR1 is SGHRS and CDR2 is YFSETQ. The CDR3 loop spans 11 amino acids. V lost 5 bases to trimming and J lost 7 bases, with 9 bases between them. The CDR3 protein is CASRLDWTQYF. The CDR3 DNA reads TGCGCCAGCAGACTCGATTGGACCCAGTACTTC.

J is TRBJ2-2 and V is TRBV7-6, with 10 nucleotides matching TRBD2. The CDR3 is 15 residues long. V was pared by 5 bases and J by 5 bases, with 5 bases of the junction left unmatched. The germline V gene encodes CDR1 SGHVS and CDR2 FNYEAQ. The CDR3 DNA follows: TGTGCCAGCAGCCCAACGACTAGCGGGACCGGGGAGCTGTTTTTT. It yields the protein CASSPTTSGTGELFF.

The chain has TRBV6-6 and TRBJ2-3, with D perhaps TRBD1 (6 bases). Germline-derived CDR1 and CDR2 are MNHNY and SVGAGI (reference sequence). The V gene lost 2 bases and the J gene lost 2 bases, with 14 bases spanning the gap. This CDR3 contains 16 residues. The CDR3 DNA reads as TGTGCCAGCAGTTACGCTGGACAGCTTTCCACAGATACGCAGTATTTT. Translated, it gives CASSYAGQLSTDTQYF.

This clone was counted between two and nine times. The sample carries other DNA sequences with the same CDR3. V gene TRBV6-1 combines with J gene TRBJ1-1; D gene uncertain. Trimming cost V 3 bases and J 1 base, with 6 bases left between them. The CDR3 is made up of 13 amino acids. Germline assignment: CDR1 MNHNS and CDR2 SASEGT. CDR3 bases: TGTGCCAGCAGTGAGCGGGGGAACACTGAAGCTTTCTTT. Encoded protein: CASSERGNTEAFF.

The genes are TRBV5-1 and TRBJ2-5; 9 nucleotides match TRBD2. Germline CDR1 reads SGHRS; CDR2 reads YFSETQ. The CDR3 runs 17 residues. J gave up 5 bases and V 3 bases, and 14 bases lay outside the gene matches. CDR3 protein: CASSSDRPGLATETQYF. For the CDR3, the DNA is TGCGCCAGCAGCTCCGATAGGCCGGGACTAGCTACCGAGACCCAGTACTTC.